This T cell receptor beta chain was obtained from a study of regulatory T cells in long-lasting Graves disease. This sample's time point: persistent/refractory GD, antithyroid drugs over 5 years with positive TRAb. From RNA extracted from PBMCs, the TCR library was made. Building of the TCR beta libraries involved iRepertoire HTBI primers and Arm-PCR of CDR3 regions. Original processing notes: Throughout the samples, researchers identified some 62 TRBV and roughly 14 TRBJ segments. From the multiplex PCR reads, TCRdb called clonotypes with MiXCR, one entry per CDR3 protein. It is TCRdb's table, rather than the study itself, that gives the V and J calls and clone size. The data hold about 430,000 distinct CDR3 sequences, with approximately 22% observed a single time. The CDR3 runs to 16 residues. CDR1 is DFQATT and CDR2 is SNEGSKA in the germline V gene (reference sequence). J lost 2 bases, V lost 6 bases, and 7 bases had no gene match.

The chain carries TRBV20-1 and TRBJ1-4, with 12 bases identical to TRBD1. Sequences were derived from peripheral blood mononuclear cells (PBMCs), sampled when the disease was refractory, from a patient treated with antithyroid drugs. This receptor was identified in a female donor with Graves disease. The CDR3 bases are TGCAGTGCAGCCGGGACAGGGGGCATCACTAATGAAAAACTGTTTTTT. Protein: CSAAGTGGITNEKLFF.